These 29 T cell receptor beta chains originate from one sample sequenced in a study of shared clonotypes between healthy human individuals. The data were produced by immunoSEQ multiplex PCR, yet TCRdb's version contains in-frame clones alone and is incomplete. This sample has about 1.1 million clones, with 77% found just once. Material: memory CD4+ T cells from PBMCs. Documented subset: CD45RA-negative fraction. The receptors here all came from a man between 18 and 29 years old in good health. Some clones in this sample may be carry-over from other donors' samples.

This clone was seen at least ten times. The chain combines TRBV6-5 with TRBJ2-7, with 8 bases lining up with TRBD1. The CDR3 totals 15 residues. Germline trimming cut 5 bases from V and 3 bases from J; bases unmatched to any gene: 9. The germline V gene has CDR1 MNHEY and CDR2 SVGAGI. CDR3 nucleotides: TGTGCCAGCAGTCCCCACAGGGGGGAGAGCTACGAGCAGTACTTC. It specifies CASSPHRGESYEQYF.

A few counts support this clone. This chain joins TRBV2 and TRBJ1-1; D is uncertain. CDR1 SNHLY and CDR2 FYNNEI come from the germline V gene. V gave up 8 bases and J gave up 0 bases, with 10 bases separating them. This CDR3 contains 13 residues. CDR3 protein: CASEREMNTEAFF. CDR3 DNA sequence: TGTGCCAGCGAGAGGGAGATGAACACTGAAGCTTTCTTT.

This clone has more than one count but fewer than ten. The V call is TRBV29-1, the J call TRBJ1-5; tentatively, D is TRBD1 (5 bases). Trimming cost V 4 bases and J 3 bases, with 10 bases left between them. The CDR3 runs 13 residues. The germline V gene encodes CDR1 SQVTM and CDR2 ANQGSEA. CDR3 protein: CSVVEQVNQPQHF. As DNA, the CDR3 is TGCAGCGTTGTGGAACAGGTCAATCAGCCCCAGCATTTT.

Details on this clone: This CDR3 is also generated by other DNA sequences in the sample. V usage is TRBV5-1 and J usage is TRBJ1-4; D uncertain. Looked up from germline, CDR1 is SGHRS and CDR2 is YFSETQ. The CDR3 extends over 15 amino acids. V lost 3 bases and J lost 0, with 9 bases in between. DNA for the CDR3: TGCGCCAGCAGCTCGGGCAGGACAACTAATGAAAAACTGTTTTTT. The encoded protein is CASSSGRTTNEKLFF.

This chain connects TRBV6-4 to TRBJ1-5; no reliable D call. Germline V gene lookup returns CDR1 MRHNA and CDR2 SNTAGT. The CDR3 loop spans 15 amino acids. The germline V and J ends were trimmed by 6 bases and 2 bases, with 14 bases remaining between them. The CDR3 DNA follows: TGTGCCAGCAGGGACCCCGGATATGGCAATCAGCCCCAGCATTTT. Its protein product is CASRDPGYGNQPQHF.

CDR3 DNA: TGTGCCACCAGCAGGGTCCCGGGACGGCTAACGGACGAGCAGTACTTC. Translation: CATSRVPGRLTDEQYF. This chain uses TRBV15 with TRBJ2-7, with D perhaps being TRBD1 or TRBD2 (5 bases each). The CDR3 runs 16 residues. CDR1 is LNHNV and CDR2 is YYDKDF in the germline V gene (reference sequence). V was trimmed by 3 bases and J by 5 bases, leaving 20 bases between them. Looking up the rest from reference TRBV15 and TRBJ2-7 gives the full variable domain: DAMVIQNPRYQVTQFGKPVTLSCSQTLNHNVMYWYQQKSSQAPKLLFHYYDKDFNNEADTPDNFQSRRPNTSFCFLDIRSPGLGDTAMYLCATSRVPGRLTDEQYFGPGTRLTVT.

The CDR3 bases are TGCGCCAGCAGTGAGCCCTTAAACACCGGGGAGCTGTTTTTT. Its translation: CASSEPLNTGELFF. This chain joins TRBV10-1 and TRBJ2-2; D is ambiguous. The CDR3 is 14 residues long. Germline V lookup: CDR1 WNHNN, CDR2 SYGVQD (reference sequence). Between the trimmed V and J ends, which lost 2 bases and 2 bases, there was a span of 6 bases.

The CDR3 DNA reads TGTGCCAGCAGCATCCCCCGGGACAGGGGAGTGACTGAAGCTTTCTTT. Its protein product is CASSIPRDRGVTEAFF. The J gene is TRBJ1-1, the V gene TRBV27, with 10 bases matching TRBD1. The CDR3 covers 16 residues. V was clipped by 6 bases and J by 5 bases; unmatched bases: 12. Germline V gene sequence: CDR1 MNHEY, CDR2 SMNVEV (reference sequence).

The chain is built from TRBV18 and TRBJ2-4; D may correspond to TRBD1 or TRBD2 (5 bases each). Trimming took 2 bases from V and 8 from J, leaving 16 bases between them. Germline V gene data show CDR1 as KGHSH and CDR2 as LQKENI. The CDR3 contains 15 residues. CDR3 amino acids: CASSPNLRGADIQYF. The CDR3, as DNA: TGTGCCAGCTCACCAAATCTGAGGGGCGCGGACATTCAGTACTTC.

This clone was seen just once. The CDR3 here is CASSQGDTQYF. The CDR3 nucleotides are TGTGCCAGCAGTCAGGGAGATACGCAGTATTTT. The chain links TRBV11-3 to TRBJ2-3; D possibly corresponds to TRBD1 (5 bases). The CDR3 covers 11 residues. V lost 6 bases, J lost 5 bases, and 6 bases lay in between. From germline, CDR1 is SGHNT and CDR2 YENEEA.

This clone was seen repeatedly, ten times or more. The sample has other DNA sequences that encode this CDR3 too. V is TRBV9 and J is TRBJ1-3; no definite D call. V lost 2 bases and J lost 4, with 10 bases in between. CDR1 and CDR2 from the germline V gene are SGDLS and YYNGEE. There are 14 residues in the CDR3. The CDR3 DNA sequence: TGTGCCAGCAGCGTCCACTACTCCGGAAACACCATATATTTT. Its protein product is CASSVHYSGNTIYF.

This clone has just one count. For the CDR3, the DNA is TGTGCCAGCAGTACCCGAGGTCGGGGAGGGGCCGGGGAGCTGTTTTTT. Translated, it gives CASSTRGRGGAGELFF. The J gene is TRBJ2-2, the V gene TRBV25-1; TRBD2 matches at 7 bases. Germline lookup yields CDR1 MGHDK and CDR2 SYGVNS. The CDR3 spans 16 residues. The V gene end was trimmed by 5 bases and the J gene end by 6 bases; junction bases not matched to a gene: 12.

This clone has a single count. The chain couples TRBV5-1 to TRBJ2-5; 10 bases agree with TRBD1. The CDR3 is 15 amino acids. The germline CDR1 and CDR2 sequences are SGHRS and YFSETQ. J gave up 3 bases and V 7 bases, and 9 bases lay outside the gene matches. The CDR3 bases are TGCGCCAGCGCAAACGCCGGGACAGGGGAAGAGACCCAGTACTTC. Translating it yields CASANAGTGEETQYF.

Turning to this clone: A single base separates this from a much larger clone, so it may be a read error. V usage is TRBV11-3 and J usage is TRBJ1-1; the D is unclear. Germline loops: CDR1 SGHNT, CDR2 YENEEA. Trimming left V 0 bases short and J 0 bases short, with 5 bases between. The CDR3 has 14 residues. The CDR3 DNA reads TGTGCCAGCAGCTTAGATGGTCTGAACACTGAAGCTTTCTTT. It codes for CASSLDGLNTEAFF.

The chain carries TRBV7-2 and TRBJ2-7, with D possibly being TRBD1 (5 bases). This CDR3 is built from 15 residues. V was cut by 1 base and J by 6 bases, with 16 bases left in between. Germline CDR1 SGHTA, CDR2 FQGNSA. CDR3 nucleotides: TGTGCCAGCAGCTTAGTCTCAGGTGGGGCTAGCGAGCAGTACTTC. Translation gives CASSLVSGGASEQYF.

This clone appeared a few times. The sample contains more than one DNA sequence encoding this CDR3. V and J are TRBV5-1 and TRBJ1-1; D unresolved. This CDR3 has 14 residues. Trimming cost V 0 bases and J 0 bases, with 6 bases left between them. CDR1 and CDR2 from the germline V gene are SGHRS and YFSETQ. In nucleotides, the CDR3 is TGCGCCAGCAGCTTGGTGGGCATGAACACTGAAGCTTTCTTT. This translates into CASSLVGMNTEAFF.

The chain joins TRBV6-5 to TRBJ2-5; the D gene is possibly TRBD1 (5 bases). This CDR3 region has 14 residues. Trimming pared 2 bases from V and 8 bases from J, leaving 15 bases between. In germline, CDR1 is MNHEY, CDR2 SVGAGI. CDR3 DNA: TGTGCCAGCAGTTACGCAGGGCCCGCAGGAACCCAGTACTTC. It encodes CASSYAGPAGTQYF.

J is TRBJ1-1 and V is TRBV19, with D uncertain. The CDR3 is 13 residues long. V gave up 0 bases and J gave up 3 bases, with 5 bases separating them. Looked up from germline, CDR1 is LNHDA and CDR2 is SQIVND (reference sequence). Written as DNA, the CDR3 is TGTGCCAGTAGTATAGATCTTTACACTGAAGCTTTCTTT. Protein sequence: CASSIDLYTEAFF.

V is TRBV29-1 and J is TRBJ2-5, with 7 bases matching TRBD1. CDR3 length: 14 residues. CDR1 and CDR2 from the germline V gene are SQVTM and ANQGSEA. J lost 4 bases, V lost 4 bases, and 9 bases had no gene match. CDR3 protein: CSVGDSLPRETQYF. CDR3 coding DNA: TGCAGCGTTGGGGACAGCCTTCCCCGAGAGACCCAGTACTTC.

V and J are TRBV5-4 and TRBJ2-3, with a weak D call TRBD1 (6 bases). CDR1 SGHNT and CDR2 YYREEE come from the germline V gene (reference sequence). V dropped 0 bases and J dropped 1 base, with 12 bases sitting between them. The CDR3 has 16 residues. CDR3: CASSLAGTHGTDTQYF. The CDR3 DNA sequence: TGTGCCAGCAGCTTGGCTGGGACACATGGCACAGATACGCAGTATTTT.

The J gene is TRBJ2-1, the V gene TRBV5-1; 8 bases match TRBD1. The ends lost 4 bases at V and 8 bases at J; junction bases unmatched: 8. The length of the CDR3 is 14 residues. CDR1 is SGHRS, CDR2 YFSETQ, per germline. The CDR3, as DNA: TGCGCCAGCAGCCCGCTGACAGGGGAATATGAGCAGTTCTTC. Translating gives CASSPLTGEYEQFF. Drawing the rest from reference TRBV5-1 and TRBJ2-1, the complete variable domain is KAGVTQTPRYLIKTRGQQVTLSCSPISGHRSVSWYQQTPGQGLQFLFEYFSETQRNKGNFPGRFSGRQFSNSRSEMNVSTLELGDSALYLCASSPLTGEYEQFFGPGTRLTVL.

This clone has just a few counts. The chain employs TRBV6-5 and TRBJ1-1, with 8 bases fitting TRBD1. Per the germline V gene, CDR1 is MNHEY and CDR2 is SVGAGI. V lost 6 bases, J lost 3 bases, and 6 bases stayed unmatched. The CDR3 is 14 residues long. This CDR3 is CASRKDRADTEAFF. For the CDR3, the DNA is TGTGCCAGCAGAAAGGACAGGGCGGACACTGAAGCTTTCTTT.

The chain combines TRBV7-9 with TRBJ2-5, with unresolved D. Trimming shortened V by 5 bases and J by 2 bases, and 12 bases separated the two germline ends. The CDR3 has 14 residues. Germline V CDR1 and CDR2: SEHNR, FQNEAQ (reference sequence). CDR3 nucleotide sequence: TGTGCCAGCAGCCGGGCGTTAGGGCAAGAGACCCAGTACTTC. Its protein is CASSRALGQETQYF. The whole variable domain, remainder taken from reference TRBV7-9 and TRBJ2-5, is DTGVSQNPRHKITKRGQNVTFRCDPISEHNRLYWYRQTLGQGPEFLTYFQNEAQLEKSRLLSDRFSAERPKGSFSTLEIQRTEQGDSAMYLCASSRALGQETQYFGPGTRLLVL.

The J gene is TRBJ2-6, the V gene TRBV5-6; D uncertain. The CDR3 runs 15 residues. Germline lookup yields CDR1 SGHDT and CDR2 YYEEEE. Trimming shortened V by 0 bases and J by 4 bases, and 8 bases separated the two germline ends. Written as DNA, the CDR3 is TGTGCCAGCAGCTTGGCTGGGTCAGGGGCCAACGTCCTGACTTTC. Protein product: CASSLAGSGANVLTF.

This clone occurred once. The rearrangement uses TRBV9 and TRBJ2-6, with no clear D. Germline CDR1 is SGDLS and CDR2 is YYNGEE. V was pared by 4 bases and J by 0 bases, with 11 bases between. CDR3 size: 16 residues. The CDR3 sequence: CASSLDGRSGANVLTF. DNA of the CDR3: TGTGCCAGCAGCCTCGATGGCCGCTCTGGGGCCAACGTCCTGACTTTC.

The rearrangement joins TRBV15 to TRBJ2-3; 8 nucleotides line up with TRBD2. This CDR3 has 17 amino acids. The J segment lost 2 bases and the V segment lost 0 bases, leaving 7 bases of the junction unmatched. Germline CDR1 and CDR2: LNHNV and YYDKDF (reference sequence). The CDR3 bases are TGTGCCACCAGCAGAGATCCGGGGGGGGCGCACACAGATACGCAGTATTTT. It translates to CATSRDPGGAHTDTQYF.

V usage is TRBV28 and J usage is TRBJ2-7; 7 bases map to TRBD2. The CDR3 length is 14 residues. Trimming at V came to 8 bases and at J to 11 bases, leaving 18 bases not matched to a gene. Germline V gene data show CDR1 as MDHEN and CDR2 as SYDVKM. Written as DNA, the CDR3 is TGTGCCAGCGGCGGCCGGGCGGGAGCCTTTTCGGAGTACTTC. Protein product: CASGGRAGAFSEYF.

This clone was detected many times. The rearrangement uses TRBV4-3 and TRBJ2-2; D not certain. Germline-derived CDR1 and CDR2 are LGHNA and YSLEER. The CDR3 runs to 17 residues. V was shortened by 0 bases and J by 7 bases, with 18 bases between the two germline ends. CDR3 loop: CASSQEPFYGSNGELFF. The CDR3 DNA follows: TGCGCCAGCAGCCAAGAACCGTTCTATGGTTCGAACGGGGAGCTGTTTTTT.

The CDR3 nucleotides read TGTGCCAGCACGGACGACGCGGGGCAGCCCCAGCATTTT. It yields the protein CASTDDAGQPQHF. The chain uses TRBV2 and TRBJ1-5; D uncertain. The length of the CDR3 is 13 residues. Looked up from germline, CDR1 is SNHLY and CDR2 is FYNNEI. The germline V and J ends were trimmed by 7 bases and 7 bases, with 14 bases remaining between them.